The 16 T cell receptor beta chains reported below all come from one sample, sequenced in a study of T-cell memory formation after mild COVID-19. TCRdb fed the 5' RACE reads into MiXCR, producing one record per CDR3 protein. The sample has roughly 280,000 distinct CDR3 sequences, around 15% seen once. The material sequenced was PBMCs or a T cell subset sorted from them (not recorded which). The receptor source for this set is a man younger than 30 who had mild COVID-19 (a few samples of this study predate the infection). Cell type and time point are not known.

This chain connects TRBV7-2 to TRBJ1-6, with D possibly TRBD1 on 5 matching bases. V dropped 1 base and J dropped 9 bases, with 16 bases sitting between them. The CDR3 spans 16 residues. In germline, CDR1 is SGHTA, CDR2 FQGNSA. The DNA of the CDR3 is TGTGCCAGCAGCTTAGACAGCCCAGGGAACTTTTCACCCCTCCACTTT. Its protein product is CASSLDSPGNFSPLHF.

The V and J genes are TRBV7-2 and TRBJ1-2; tentatively, D is TRBD1 (5 bases). This CDR3 has 13 residues. Germline V gene data show CDR1 as SGHTA and CDR2 as FQGNSA. V lost 5 bases and J lost 7, with 14 bases in between. CDR3 bases: TGTGCCAGCAGCAAACTCCCGGGACCTGGCTACACCTTC. Translating it yields CASSKLPGPGYTF.

In this sample, this clonotype turned up a few times. This chain connects TRBV4-3 to TRBJ2-1; a weak D match, TRBD2 (7 bases). The V gene's germline CDR1 is LGHNA and CDR2 YSLEER. The CDR3 runs 17 residues. V was cut by 0 bases and J by 7 bases, with 19 bases left in between. The CDR3 sequence is CASSQDGGGRINNEQFF. The CDR3 DNA follows: TGCGCCAGCAGCCAAGATGGGGGGGGCCGAATAAATAATGAGCAGTTCTTC.

The rearrangement joins TRBV7-2 to TRBJ1-1; no definite D call. With 7 bases removed from V and 10 bases from J, the gap between germline ends came to 22 bases. In germline, CDR1 is SGHTA, CDR2 FQGNSA. CDR3 size: 14 residues. The CDR3 DNA reads TGTGCCAGCACCGACTGGAATGGTTTGTTGGGAGCTTTCTTT. This codes for CASTDWNGLLGAFF.

The genes are TRBV18 and TRBJ2-7, with D uncertain. V dropped 3 bases and J dropped 6 bases, with 12 bases sitting between them. The CDR3 runs 13 residues. Germline loops: CDR1 KGHSH, CDR2 LQKENI. The CDR3 DNA follows: TGTGCCAGCTCACCGGGGTCTCGCACCGAGCAGTACGTC. Protein product: CASSPGSRTEQYV.

The sample holds a few counts of this clonotype. This chain joins TRBV7-9 and TRBJ1-2; D not resolved. Looked up from germline, CDR1 is SEHNR and CDR2 is FQNEAQ (reference sequence). The CDR3 has 13 residues. V shed 5 bases and J shed 8 bases, with 15 bases lying between them. Written as DNA, the CDR3 is TGTGCCAGCAGCAATCCCACCTCCGAAGGCTACACCTTC. Protein sequence: CASSNPTSEGYTF. The whole variable domain, filled in from reference TRBV7-9 and TRBJ1-2, reads DTGVSQNPRHKITKRGQNVTFRCDPISEHNRLYWYRQTLGQGPEFLTYFQNEAQLEKSRLLSDRFSAERPKGSFSTLEIQRTEQGDSAMYLCASSNPTSEGYTFGSGTRLTVV.

The V and J genes are TRBV19 and TRBJ1-2; tentative D call: TRBD1 (5 bases). CDR1 is LNHDA, CDR2 SQIVND, per germline (reference sequence). V lost 9 bases and J 3 bases, leaving 8 bases between the germline ends. This CDR3 has 11 residues. CDR3 sequence (DNA): TGTGCCAGCCAGGGTGACTATGGCTACACCTTC. Encoded protein: CASQGDYGYTF.

Many counts were recorded for this clonotype. The chain is built from TRBV12-3 or TRBV12-4 and TRBJ2-1; no reliable D call. The CDR3 runs to 15 residues. Trimming left V 6 bases short and J 12 bases short, with 24 bases between. The CDR3 loop reads CASSRHGVGRLGQFF. Here the CDR3 DNA reads TGTGCCAGCAGCCGCCACGGTGTGGGCCGTCTCGGGCAGTTCTTC.

This clonotype was seen more than once but under ten times. This chain uses TRBV3-1 with TRBJ2-5; D call uncertain. The CDR3 length is 16 residues. Germline loops: CDR1 LGHDT, CDR2 YNNKEL (reference sequence). V was pared by 4 bases and J by 5 bases, with 20 bases between. The CDR3 here is CASSPDRASFRETQYF. The CDR3 DNA sequence: TGTGCCAGCAGCCCAGACCGGGCATCTTTCAGGGAGACCCAGTACTTC.

The sample holds a few counts of this clonotype. The gene calls are TRBV20-1 and TRBJ2-3; D perhaps matches TRBD1 (7 bases). The CDR3 contains 13 residues. Between the trimmed V and J ends, which lost 5 bases and 4 bases, there was a span of 13 bases. Germline assignment: CDR1 DFQATT and CDR2 SNEGSKA (reference sequence). The CDR3 region has the DNA TGCAGTGCTTACAGGGGAGGCGCAGATACGCAGTATTTT. It yields the protein CSAYRGGADTQYF.

This clonotype was counted a few times. The chain joins TRBV6-2 or TRBV6-3 to TRBJ2-1; no clear D gene. The ends were cut back, 0 bases at V and 5 bases at J, with 14 bases in the middle. CDR1 is MNHEY and CDR2 is SVGEGT in the germline V gene. CDR3 length: 16 amino acids. The DNA of the CDR3 is TGTGCCAGCAGTTACTCCCGGAGAGAAAGACACAATGAGCAGTTCTTC. Translated, it gives CASSYSRRERHNEQFF.

This clonotype was detected only a few times. The chain carries TRBV4-2 and TRBJ1-3; D might be TRBD1 (6 bases). Germline CDR1 reads LGHNA; CDR2 reads YNFKEQ. CDR3 size: 18 residues. V lost 4 bases to trimming and J lost 4 bases, with 23 bases between them. The CDR3 loop is CASSLRGNEVSEGNTIYF. The CDR3 region has the DNA TGTGCCAGCAGCCTAAGGGGGAACGAAGTCTCGGAGGGAAACACCATATATTTT.

The genes are TRBV5-1 and TRBJ2-2; the D gene is possibly TRBD1 (6 bases). V was cut by 4 bases and J by 0 bases, with 10 bases left in between. The germline gives CDR1 SGHRS, CDR2 YFSETQ. This CDR3 spans 15 amino acids. The CDR3 loop reads CASSGRTANTGELFF. DNA of the CDR3: TGCGCCAGCAGCGGAAGGACAGCGAACACCGGGGAGCTGTTTTTT.

This clonotype has just a few counts. The rearrangement joins TRBV5-1 to TRBJ2-1; D possibly corresponds to TRBD1 (6 bases). This CDR3 spans 15 amino acids. V shed 1 base and J shed 1 base, with 9 bases lying between them. CDR1 and CDR2 from the germline V gene are SGHRS and YFSETQ. The CDR3 sequence: CASSLNRVSYNEQFF. Here the CDR3 DNA reads TGCGCCAGCAGCTTGAACAGGGTGTCCTACAATGAGCAGTTCTTC.

V is TRBV27 and J is TRBJ1-5; a weak D match, TRBD1 (6 bases). There are 15 residues in the CDR3. With 4 bases removed from V and 2 bases from J, the gap between germline ends came to 12 bases. The V gene's germline CDR1 is MNHEY and CDR2 SMNVEV (reference sequence). CDR3 DNA sequence: TGTGCCAGCAGTTACGCGGGGGCGGGCAATCAGCCCCAGCATTTT. It specifies CASSYAGAGNQPQHF.

This clonotype was picked up many times. The rearrangement uses TRBV6-5 and TRBJ2-2; D possibly corresponds to TRBD1 (5 bases). Germline CDR1 MNHEY, CDR2 SVGAGI. The CDR3 has 13 amino acids. V was cut by 6 bases and J by 3 bases, with 8 bases left in between. CDR3 coding DNA: TGTGCCAGCAGGGACACCGACACCGGGGAGCTGTTTTTT. Amino acids: CASRDTDTGELFF.